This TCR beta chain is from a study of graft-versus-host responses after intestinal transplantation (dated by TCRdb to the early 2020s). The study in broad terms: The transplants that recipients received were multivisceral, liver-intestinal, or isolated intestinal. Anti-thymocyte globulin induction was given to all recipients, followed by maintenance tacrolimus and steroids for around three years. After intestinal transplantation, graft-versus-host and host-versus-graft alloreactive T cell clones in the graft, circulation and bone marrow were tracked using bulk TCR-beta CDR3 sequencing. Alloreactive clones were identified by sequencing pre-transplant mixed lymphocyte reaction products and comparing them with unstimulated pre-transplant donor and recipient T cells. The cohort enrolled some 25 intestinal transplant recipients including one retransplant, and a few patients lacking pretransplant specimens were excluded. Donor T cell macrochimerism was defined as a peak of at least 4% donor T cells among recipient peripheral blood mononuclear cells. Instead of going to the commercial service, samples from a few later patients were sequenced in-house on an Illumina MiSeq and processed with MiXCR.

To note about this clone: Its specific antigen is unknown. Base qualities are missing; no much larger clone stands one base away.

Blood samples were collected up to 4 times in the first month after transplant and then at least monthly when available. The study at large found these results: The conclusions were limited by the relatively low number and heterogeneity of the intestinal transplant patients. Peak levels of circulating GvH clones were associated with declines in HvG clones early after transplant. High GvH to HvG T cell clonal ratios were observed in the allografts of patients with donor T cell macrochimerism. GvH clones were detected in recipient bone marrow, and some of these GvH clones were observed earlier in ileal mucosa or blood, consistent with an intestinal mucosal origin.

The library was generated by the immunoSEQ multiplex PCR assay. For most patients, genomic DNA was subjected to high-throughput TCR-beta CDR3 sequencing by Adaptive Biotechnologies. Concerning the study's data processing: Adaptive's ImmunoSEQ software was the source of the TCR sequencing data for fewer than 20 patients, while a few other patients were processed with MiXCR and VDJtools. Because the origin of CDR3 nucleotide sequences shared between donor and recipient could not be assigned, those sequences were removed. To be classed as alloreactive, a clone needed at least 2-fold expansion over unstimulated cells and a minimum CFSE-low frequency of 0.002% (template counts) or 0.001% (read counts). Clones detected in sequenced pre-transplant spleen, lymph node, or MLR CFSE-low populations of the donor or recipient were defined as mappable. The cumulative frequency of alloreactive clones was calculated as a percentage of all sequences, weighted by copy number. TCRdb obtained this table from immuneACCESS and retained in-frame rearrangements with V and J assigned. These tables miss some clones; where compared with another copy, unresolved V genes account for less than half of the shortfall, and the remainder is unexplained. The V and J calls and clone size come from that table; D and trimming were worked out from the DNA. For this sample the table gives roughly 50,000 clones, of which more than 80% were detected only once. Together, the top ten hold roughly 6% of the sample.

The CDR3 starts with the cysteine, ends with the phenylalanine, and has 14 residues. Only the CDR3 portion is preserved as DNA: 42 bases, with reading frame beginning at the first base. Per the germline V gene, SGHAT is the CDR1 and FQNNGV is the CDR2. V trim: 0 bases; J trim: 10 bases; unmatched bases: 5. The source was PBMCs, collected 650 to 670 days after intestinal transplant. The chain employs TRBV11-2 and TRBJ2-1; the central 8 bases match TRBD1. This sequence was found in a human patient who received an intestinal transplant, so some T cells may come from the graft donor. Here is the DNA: TGTGCCAGCAGCTTAGACACAGGGGGGAGAGAGCAGTTCTTC. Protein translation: CASSLDTGGREQFF.